Listed below are T cell receptor beta chains from one sample, sequenced in a study of blood T cell repertoires in COVID-19. Sequenced by immunoSEQ multiplex PCR; TCRdb stores in-frame clones only, minus some. The table shows some 70,000 clones, with 76% occurring only once. The material sequenced was peripheral blood. All receptors come from a man in his sixties with COVID-19, enrolled during active disease. Both conserved end residues are part of each CDR3. Fields, in order: D gene, V gene, J gene, clone size, CDR3 protein, CDR3 DNA. A D gene is named only where the DNA matches it firmly. Not every row has a clone size; where given, it reads once, few, many or a size class.

NA	TRBV6-1	TRBJ2-7	NA	CASSEWGGTYEQYF	TGTGCCAGCAGTGAATGGGGCGGGACCTACGAGCAGTACTTC
TRBD1	TRBV5-1	TRBJ1-3	NA	CASSPMTGDGNTIYF	TGCGCCAGCAGCCCTATGACAGGGGATGGAAACACCATATATTTT
NA	TRBV19	TRBJ1-4	NA	CASSSPDSSYNEKLFF	TGTGCCAGTAGTAGCCCCGACAGCTCCTACAATGAAAAACTGTTTTTT
NA	TRBV6-5	TRBJ1-2	NA	CASSYQTAANYGYTF	TGTGCCAGCAGTTACCAGACTGCAGCTAACTATGGCTACACCTTC
NA	TRBV5-5	TRBJ1-4	NA	CASSYSYEPLNEKLFF	TGTGCCAGCAGCTATTCCTACGAGCCACTTAATGAAAAACTGTTTTTT
NA	TRBV28	TRBJ1-4	NA	CASRRQQNEKLFF	TGTGCCAGCAGAAGACAGCAAAATGAAAAACTGTTTTTT
NA	TRBV24-1	TRBJ2-3	NA	CATSDSGPGDTQYF	TGTGCCACCAGTGATTCAGGGCCCGGAGATACGCAGTATTTT
NA	TRBV9	TRBJ2-3	NA	CASSTRLGGDTQYF	TGTGCCAGCAGCACCAGACTAGGAGGGGATACGCAGTATTTT
NA	TRBV27	TRBJ1-1	NA	CASSPTGRNTEAFF	TGTGCCAGTAGTCCGACAGGCCGGAACACTGAAGCTTTCTTT
TRBD1	TRBV18	TRBJ1-4	NA	CASSHGTGGNNEKLFF	TGTGCCAGCTCACACGGGACAGGGGGCAATAATGAAAAACTGTTTTTT
TRBD1	TRBV28	TRBJ1-5	NA	CASSLSQGAHQPQHF	TGTGCCAGCAGTTTATCCCAGGGGGCTCATCAGCCCCAGCATTTT
TRBD1	TRBV7-2	TRBJ1-3	NA	CASSPRTGWEEAGNTIYF	TGTGCCAGCAGCCCAAGGACAGGTTGGGAAGAAGCTGGAAACACCATATATTTT
TRBD1	TRBV28	TRBJ1-1	once	CASSSHHRGTEAFF	TGTGCCAGCAGTTCCCATCACAGGGGCACTGAAGCTTTCTTT
TRBD1	TRBV6-6	TRBJ1-6	NA	CASSRLDRGNSPLHF	TGTGCCAGCAGTCGACTCGACAGGGGTAATTCACCCCTCCACTTT
NA	TRBV29-1	TRBJ1-2	NA	CSVEGGGGSGYTF	TGCAGCGTTGAAGGAGGGGGGGGCAGTGGCTACACCTTC
NA	TRBV30	TRBJ2-2	once	CAWRGGQGALGELFF	TGTGCCTGGAGGGGAGGGCAGGGGGCGCTGGGGGAGCTGTTTTTT
NA	TRBV9	TRBJ2-7	NA	CASSVGSVTYEQYF	TGTGCCAGCAGCGTAGGTTCAGTCACCTACGAGCAGTACTTC
NA	TRBV6-5	TRBJ1-2	NA	CASSRDRTPGYTF	TGTGCCAGCAGTCGAGACAGGACCCCTGGCTACACCTTC
TRBD1	TRBV7-3	TRBJ2-3	NA	CASSQRQGRDTQYF	TGTGCCAGCAGCCAGAGACAGGGGCGGGATACGCAGTATTTT
NA	TRBV11-3	TRBJ1-1	NA	CASSLGQGGTEAFF	TGTGCCAGCAGCTTAGGGCAGGGCGGCACTGAAGCTTTCTTT
NA	TRBV27	TRBJ1-6	NA	CASSPRRNSPLHF	TGTGCCAGCAGTCCCAGGAGGAATTCACCCCTCCACTTT
NA	TRBV7-9	TRBJ2-6	NA	CAIRDSSGANVLTF	TGTGCCATCAGAGACAGCTCTGGGGCCAACGTCCTGACTTTC
TRBD2	TRBV2	TRBJ2-5	NA	CASFSGGAGTQYF	TGTGCCAGCTTCAGCGGGGGGGCAGGGACCCAGTACTTC
TRBD1	TRBV19	TRBJ2-4	few	CASSKTPPAGGENIQYF	TGTGCCAGTAGTAAGACCCCCCCGGCAGGGGGCGAAAACATTCAGTACTTC
NA	TRBV24-1	TRBJ1-5	NA	CATSPRGGYQPQHF	TGTGCCACCAGTCCTCGCGGGGGTTATCAGCCCCAGCATTTT
NA	TRBV5-1	TRBJ2-5	NA	CASSLQPGGNQETQYF	TGCGCCAGCAGCCTCCAACCAGGGGGGAATCAAGAGACCCAGTACTTC
NA	TRBV6-5	TRBJ1-5	NA	CASNVRGNQPQHF	TGTGCCAGCAATGTGAGGGGCAATCAGCCCCAGCATTTT
NA	TRBV7-3	TRBJ2-1	NA	CASSLTASSNEQFF	TGTGCCAGCAGCTTAACAGCTAGTTCGAATGAGCAGTTCTTC
NA	TRBV2	TRBJ2-7	NA	CASSEPRSNEQYF	TGTGCCAGCAGTGAACCCCGGAGCAACGAGCAGTACTTC
NA	TRBV5-4	TRBJ2-5	NA	CASSWGGGLFTETQYF	TGTGCCAGCAGCTGGGGCGGTGGGTTATTTACGGAGACCCAGTACTTC
TRBD2	TRBV7-3	TRBJ2-1	few	CASSQNLRGGEQFF	TGTGCCAGCAGCCAGAACTTGCGGGGGGGTGAGCAGTTCTTC
TRBD1	TRBV30	TRBJ1-5	NA	CAWGGTGGYQPQHF	TGTGCCTGGGGGGGGACAGGGGGCTATCAGCCCCAGCATTTT
NA	TRBV28	TRBJ2-1	NA	CASHGGSYPNEQFF	TGTGCCTCCCACGGGGGATCCTACCCAAATGAGCAGTTCTTC
NA	TRBV4-2	TRBJ1-2	NA	CASSQGAGEGVYGYTF	TGTGCCAGCAGCCAAGGCGCAGGGGAGGGGGTTTATGGCTACACCTTC
NA	TRBV30	TRBJ2-5	NA	CAWSAHETQYF	TGTGCCTGGAGCGCACACGAGACCCAGTACTTC
TRBD1	TRBV5-1	TRBJ2-5	once	CASSAGTGGETQYF	TGCGCCAGCAGCGCCGGGACAGGGGGAGAGACCCAGTACTTC
NA	TRBV9	TRBJ1-1	once	CASSDQPSMNTEAFF	TGTGCCAGCAGCGATCAGCCTAGTATGAACACTGAAGCTTTCTTT
TRBD2	TRBV13	TRBJ2-1	NA	CASSLGRGGEQFF	TGTGCCAGCAGCTTAGGCCGCGGGGGTGAGCAGTTCTTC
NA	TRBV24-1	TRBJ2-1	NA	CATSDLRGRNNEQFF	TGTGCCACCAGTGATTTGAGGGGGAGAAACAATGAGCAGTTCTTC
TRBD2	TRBV11-2	TRBJ2-1	NA	CASSLDREVYNEQFF	TGTGCCAGCAGCTTAGATCGGGAGGTCTACAATGAGCAGTTCTTC
NA	TRBV5-1	TRBJ1-1	many	CASSLGQGSNTEAFF	TGCGCCAGCAGCTTGGGCCAGGGATCGAACACTGAAGCTTTCTTT
TRBD2	TRBV20-1	TRBJ2-4	NA	CSASLAGGAKNIQYF	TGCAGTGCTAGTTTAGCGGGGGGAGCCAAAAACATTCAGTACTTC
NA	TRBV6-6	TRBJ1-5	NA	CASRKESSNQPQHF	TGTGCCAGCAGAAAAGAGTCGAGCAATCAGCCCCAGCATTTT
TRBD2	TRBV9	TRBJ2-1	NA	CASSVERGGSYNEQFF	TGTGCCAGCAGCGTAGAGCGGGGGGGCTCCTACAATGAGCAGTTCTTC